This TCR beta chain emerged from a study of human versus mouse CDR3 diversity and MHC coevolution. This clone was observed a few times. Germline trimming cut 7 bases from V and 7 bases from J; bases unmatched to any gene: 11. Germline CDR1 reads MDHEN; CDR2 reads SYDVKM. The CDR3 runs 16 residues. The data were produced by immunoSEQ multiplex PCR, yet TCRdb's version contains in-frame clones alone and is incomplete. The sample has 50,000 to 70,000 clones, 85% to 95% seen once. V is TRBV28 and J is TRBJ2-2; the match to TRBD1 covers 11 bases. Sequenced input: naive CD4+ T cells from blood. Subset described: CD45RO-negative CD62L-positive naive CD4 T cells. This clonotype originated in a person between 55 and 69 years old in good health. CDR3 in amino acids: CASNEGGTGGIGELFF. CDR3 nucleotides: TGTGCCAGCAACGAAGGAGGGACAGGGGGTATCGGGGAGCTGTTTTTT.